Listed below are T cell receptor beta chains from one sample, sequenced in a study of memory CD4+ T cells and cytomegalovirus serostatus. Sequenced by immunoSEQ multiplex PCR; TCRdb stores in-frame clones only, minus some. Of 55,000 to 65,000 clones listed, 82% are singletons. Sequenced sample: memory CD4+ T cells from blood. These receptors originate from an adult in good health and CMV-seronegative. Some clones in this sample may be carry-over from other donors' samples. The CDR3 runs from the conserved cysteine through the conserved F or W. The order of the fields is CDR3 DNA, CDR3 protein, clone size, D gene, V gene, J gene. A D gene is named only where the DNA matches it firmly. Not every row has a clone size; where given, it reads once, few, many or a size class.

DNA: TGTGCTAGTGGTTTGGTACAACCGGGTGGGGGCACTGAAGCTTTCTTT; CDR3: CASGLVQPGGGTEAFF; size: .; D: .; V: TRBV12-5; J: TRBJ1-1
DNA: TGTGCCAGCAGCCTCCCTGGGGCACGGGAAAAACTGTTTTTT; CDR3: CASSLPGAREKLFF; size: .; D: .; V: TRBV27; J: TRBJ1-4
DNA: TGTGCCAGCAGCCGAAAGGCCCATCAGGCGAAGTATTTT; CDR3: CASSRKAHQAKYF; size: .; D: .; V: TRBV14; J: TRBJ2-3
DNA: TGTGCCAGCAGACCCTCGGCTGCCGGGACGCGCTCCTACGAGCAGTACTTC; CDR3: CASRPSAAGTRSYEQYF; size: .; D: .; V: TRBV28; J: TRBJ2-7
DNA: TGTGCCAGCTGCATTGAAGTTGGGGGCTACACCTTC; CDR3: CASCIEVGGYTF; size: .; D: .; V: TRBV5-6; J: TRBJ1-2
DNA: TGTGCCAGCAGTTACTCTTTACAGGGTAACTATGGCTACACCTTC; CDR3: CASSYSLQGNYGYTF; size: .; D: .; V: TRBV6-5; J: TRBJ1-2
DNA: TGTGCCAGCAGCGGACCGGGACTATATACGTCAGATACGCAGTATTTT; CDR3: CASSGPGLYTSDTQYF; size: .; D: TRBD2; V: TRBV9; J: TRBJ2-3
DNA: TGTGCCAGCAGTGAAGGGGGTTACTATGGCTACACCTTC; CDR3: CASSEGGYYGYTF; size: .; D: .; V: TRBV2; J: TRBJ1-2
DNA: TGTGCCTGGAGCCCCCAAAATCAGCCCCAGCATTTT; CDR3: CAWSPQNQPQHF; size: .; D: .; V: TRBV30; J: TRBJ1-5
DNA: TGTGCCAGCAGTATAGGACAGGTCGGGAACACCATATATTTT; CDR3: CASSIGQVGNTIYF; size: .; D: TRBD1; V: TRBV6-6; J: TRBJ1-3
DNA: TGTGCCTGGACCCGAGGGTGGGGGAACACTGAAGCTTTCTTT; CDR3: CAWTRGWGNTEAFF; size: few; D: .; V: TRBV30; J: TRBJ1-1
DNA: TGTGCCAGCAGTGACGGCTCTGGAAACACCATATATTTT; CDR3: CASSDGSGNTIYF; size: .; D: .; V: TRBV6-6; J: TRBJ1-3
DNA: TGCGCCAGCAGCGGGGACGGACCCTCGCAGACCCAGTACTTC; CDR3: CASSGDGPSQTQYF; size: .; D: .; V: TRBV5-1; J: TRBJ2-5
DNA: TGTGCCAGCAGTGAAGAGGACAGGGGGTTAGATACGCAGTATTTT; CDR3: CASSEEDRGLDTQYF; size: .; D: TRBD1; V: TRBV25-1; J: TRBJ2-3
DNA: TGTGCCAGCAGCTTATGGACAGGGCATCAAGAGACCCAGTACTTC; CDR3: CASSLWTGHQETQYF; size: medium-sized; D: TRBD1; V: TRBV7-9; J: TRBJ2-5
DNA: TGTGCCAGCAGCCGAACAACCTCCGGGACCAACACAGATACGCAGTATTTT; CDR3: CASSRTTSGTNTDTQYF; size: .; D: .; V: TRBV5-4; J: TRBJ2-3
DNA: TGTGCCTGGAGTTCACTGGGCGGGAATGAGCAGTTCTTC; CDR3: CAWSSLGGNEQFF; size: .; D: .; V: TRBV30; J: TRBJ2-1
DNA: TGTGCCAGTAGTATAGATCGAGGCACTTCCTACGAGCAGTACTTC; CDR3: CASSIDRGTSYEQYF; size: .; D: .; V: TRBV19; J: TRBJ2-7
DNA: TGTGCCAGCGCCAGGGGTCGGCAAGAGACCCAGTACTTC; CDR3: CASARGRQETQYF; size: .; D: .; V: TRBV18; J: TRBJ2-5
DNA: TGTGCCAGCAGCATTCCTCGGGGGAGCACTGAAGCTTTCTTT; CDR3: CASSIPRGSTEAFF; size: .; D: .; V: TRBV28; J: TRBJ1-1
DNA: TGTGCCAGCAGCCCTGGACGGACTGGCGGCTACACCTTC; CDR3: CASSPGRTGGYTF; size: .; D: .; V: TRBV7-8; J: TRBJ1-2
DNA: TGTGCCAGCAGTGAAGGAGAGACCCAGTACTTC; CDR3: CASSEGETQYF; size: .; D: .; V: TRBV2; J: TRBJ2-5
DNA: TGTGCCAGCAGTGGGACTAGCGGGATGACCTACGAGCAGTACTTC; CDR3: CASSGTSGMTYEQYF; size: few; D: TRBD2; V: TRBV2; J: TRBJ2-7
DNA: TGTGCCAGCAGGGGACTAGCGGCCCTCAATGAGCAGTTCTTC; CDR3: CASRGLAALNEQFF; size: .; D: TRBD2; V: TRBV7-2; J: TRBJ2-1
DNA: TGTGCCAGCAGCTTGCAGGGTAGCAATTCACCCCTCCACTTT; CDR3: CASSLQGSNSPLHF; size: .; D: .; V: TRBV7-6; J: TRBJ1-6
DNA: TGTGCCAGCAGTTACTCGAACCGGGCTGGGGCTGAAGCTTTCTTT; CDR3: CASSYSNRAGAEAFF; size: .; D: .; V: TRBV6-5; J: TRBJ1-1
DNA: TGTGCCAGCAGCCTGACAAGCGGGAGCACAGATACGCAGTATTTT; CDR3: CASSLTSGSTDTQYF; size: .; D: .; V: TRBV27; J: TRBJ2-3
DNA: TGCGCCAGCAGCTTCGGCGGAATTACAGATACGCAGTATTTT; CDR3: CASSFGGITDTQYF; size: .; D: .; V: TRBV5-1; J: TRBJ2-3
DNA: TGCAGCGTTGAATCCGGGACTAGCGGAAGAAATGAGCAGTTCTTC; CDR3: CSVESGTSGRNEQFF; size: few; D: TRBD2; V: TRBV29-1; J: TRBJ2-1
DNA: TGTGCCAGCAGCCAAGTGGAGCAGGGAGGTGCTGAAGCTTTCTTT; CDR3: CASSQVEQGGAEAFF; size: few; D: .; V: TRBV4-2; J: TRBJ1-1
DNA: TGTGCCAGCAGTGTCGCGAACACGGGGGAAGCTTTCTTT; CDR3: CASSVANTGEAFF; size: .; D: .; V: TRBV2; J: TRBJ1-1
DNA: TGTGCCAGCAGCTTAACGGCTAGCGGCACAGATACGCAGTATTTT; CDR3: CASSLTASGTDTQYF; size: .; D: .; V: TRBV7-6; J: TRBJ2-3
DNA: TGCGCCAGCAGCTTGGAAGGCCCTTTAACTAGCGGTAAAGAGACCCAGTACTTC; CDR3: CASSLEGPLTSGKETQYF; size: .; D: TRBD2; V: TRBV5-1; J: TRBJ2-5
DNA: TGCGCCAGCAGCTTGAACGCGGCGCTCAACACCGGGGAGCTGTTTTTT; CDR3: CASSLNAALNTGELFF; size: few; D: .; V: TRBV5-1; J: TRBJ2-2
DNA: TGTGCCAGCAGCTGGGGACAGGGGGGAGGTAGTGAGCAGTTCTTC; CDR3: CASSWGQGGGSEQFF; size: .; D: TRBD1; V: TRBV11-2; J: TRBJ2-1
DNA: TGTGCCAGCAGGGACGGGACAGCCCTCTACGAGCAGTACTTC; CDR3: CASRDGTALYEQYF; size: .; D: TRBD1; V: TRBV2; J: TRBJ2-7
DNA: TGTGCTAGTGGTTTGGTACGGCCAGTGGGGAATTCACCCCTCCACTTT; CDR3: CASGLVRPVGNSPLHF; size: .; D: .; V: TRBV12-5; J: TRBJ1-6
DNA: TGTGCCAGCAGCTTAATAGGACAGGCCGGGGAGACCCAGTACTTC; CDR3: CASSLIGQAGETQYF; size: .; D: TRBD1; V: TRBV7-3; J: TRBJ2-5
DNA: TGTGCCAGCAGCACCAGTGGGCTAGCGGGGAACACCGGGGAGCTGTTTTTT; CDR3: CASSTSGLAGNTGELFF; size: .; D: TRBD2; V: TRBV11-2; J: TRBJ2-2
DNA: TGTGCCAGCAGTCCCCGACAGGGGGCCGCCTACGAGCAGTACTTC; CDR3: CASSPRQGAAYEQYF; size: .; D: TRBD1; V: TRBV6-6; J: TRBJ2-7